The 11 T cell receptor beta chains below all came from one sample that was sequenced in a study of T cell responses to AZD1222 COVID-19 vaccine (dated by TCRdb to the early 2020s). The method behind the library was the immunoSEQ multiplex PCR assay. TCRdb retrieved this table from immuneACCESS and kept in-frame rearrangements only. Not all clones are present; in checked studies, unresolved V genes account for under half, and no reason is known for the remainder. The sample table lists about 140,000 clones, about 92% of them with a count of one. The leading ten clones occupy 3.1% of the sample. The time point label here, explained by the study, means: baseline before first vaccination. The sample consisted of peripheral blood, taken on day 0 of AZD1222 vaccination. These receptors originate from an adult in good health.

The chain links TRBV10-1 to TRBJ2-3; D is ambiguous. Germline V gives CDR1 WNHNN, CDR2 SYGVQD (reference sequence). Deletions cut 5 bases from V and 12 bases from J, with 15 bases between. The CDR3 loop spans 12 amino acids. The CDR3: CASSFVTNPQYF. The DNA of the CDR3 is TGCGCCAGCAGTTTTGTCACGAACCCCCAGTATTTT.

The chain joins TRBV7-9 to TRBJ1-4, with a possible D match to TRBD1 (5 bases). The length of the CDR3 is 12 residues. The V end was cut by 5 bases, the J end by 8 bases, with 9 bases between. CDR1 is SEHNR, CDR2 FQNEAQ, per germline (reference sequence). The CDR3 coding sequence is TGTGCCAGCAGCCCGTGGGGGGAAAAACTGTTTTTT. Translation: CASSPWGEKLFF.

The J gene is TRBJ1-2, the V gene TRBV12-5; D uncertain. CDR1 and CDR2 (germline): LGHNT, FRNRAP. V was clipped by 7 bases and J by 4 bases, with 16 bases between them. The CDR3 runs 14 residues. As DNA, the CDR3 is TGTGCTAGTGCCATTGACGAGGGTACCTATGGCTACACCTTC. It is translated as CASAIDEGTYGYTF.

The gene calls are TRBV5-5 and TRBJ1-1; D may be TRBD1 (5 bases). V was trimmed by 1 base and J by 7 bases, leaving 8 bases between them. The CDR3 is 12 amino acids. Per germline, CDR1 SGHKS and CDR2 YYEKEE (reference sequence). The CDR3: CASSLLGGEAFF. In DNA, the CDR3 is TGTGCCAGCAGCTTGCTGGGGGGTGAAGCTTTCTTT.

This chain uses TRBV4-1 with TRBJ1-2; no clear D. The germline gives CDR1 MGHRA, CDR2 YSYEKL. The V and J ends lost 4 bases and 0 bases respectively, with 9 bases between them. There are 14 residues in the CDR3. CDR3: CASSRWGANYGYTF. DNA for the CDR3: TGCGCCAGCAGCCGCTGGGGAGCTAACTATGGCTACACCTTC.

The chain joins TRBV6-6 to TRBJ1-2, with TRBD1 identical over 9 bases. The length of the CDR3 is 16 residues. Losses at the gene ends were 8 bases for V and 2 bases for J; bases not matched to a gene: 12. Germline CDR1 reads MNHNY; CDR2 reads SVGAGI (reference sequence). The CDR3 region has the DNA TGTGCCAGCGGATTGACAGGGGGAGGAGGAAACTATGGCTACACCTTC. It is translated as CASGLTGGGGNYGYTF.

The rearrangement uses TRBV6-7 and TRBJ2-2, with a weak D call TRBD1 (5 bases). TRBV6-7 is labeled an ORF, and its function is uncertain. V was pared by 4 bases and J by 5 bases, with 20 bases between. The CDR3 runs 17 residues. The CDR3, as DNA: TGTGCCAGCAGTTTTCCTCGGCGTCACAAGGGGACCGGGGAGCTGTTTTTT. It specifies CASSFPRRHKGTGELFF.

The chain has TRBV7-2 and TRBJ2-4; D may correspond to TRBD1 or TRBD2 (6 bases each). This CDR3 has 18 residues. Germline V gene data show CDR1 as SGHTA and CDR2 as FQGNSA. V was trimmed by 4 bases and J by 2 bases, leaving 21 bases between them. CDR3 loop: CASSSRDGGASPKNIQYF. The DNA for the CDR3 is TGTGCCAGCAGCTCCCGTGACGGGGGCGCTTCCCCCAAAAACATTCAGTACTTC.

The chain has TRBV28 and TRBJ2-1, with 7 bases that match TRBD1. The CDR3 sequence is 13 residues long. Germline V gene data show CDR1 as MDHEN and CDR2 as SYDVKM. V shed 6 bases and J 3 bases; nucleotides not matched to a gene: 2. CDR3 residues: CASRRDSYNEQFF. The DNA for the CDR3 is TGTGCCAGCAGGAGGGACAGCTACAATGAGCAGTTCTTC.

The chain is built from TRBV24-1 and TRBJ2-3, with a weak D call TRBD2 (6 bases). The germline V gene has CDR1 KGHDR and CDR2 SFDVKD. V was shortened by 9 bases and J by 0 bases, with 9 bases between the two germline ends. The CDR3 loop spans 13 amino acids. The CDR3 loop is CATRGSSTDTQYF. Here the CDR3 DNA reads TGTGCCACCCGGGGGTCTAGCACAGATACGCAGTATTTT.

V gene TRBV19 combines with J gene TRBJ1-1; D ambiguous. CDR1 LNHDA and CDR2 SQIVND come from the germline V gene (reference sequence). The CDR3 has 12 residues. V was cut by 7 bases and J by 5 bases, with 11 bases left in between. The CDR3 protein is CASNAGGTEAFF. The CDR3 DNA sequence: TGTGCCAGTAATGCCGGCGGGACTGAAGCTTTCTTT.